The present T cell receptor beta chain was sequenced within a study of T cells in Graves' hyperthyroidism and ophthalmopathy. CDR1 is MDHEN and CDR2 is SYDVKM in the germline V gene. CDR3 length: 14 residues. The diagnostic basis comprised clinical symptoms, serum thyroxine and TRAb, thyroid ultrasound and orbital computed tomography. Study results and caveats: Clonotypes that were expanded in thyroid above 0.001 mostly appeared in blood too.

Amplification of TCR beta CDR3 regions was performed using RNA transcripts as template. Researchers ran a first-round RT-PCR on the TCR CDR3 using the HTBI primer set. TCRdb re-derived calls from the multiplex PCR reads in MiXCR, one entry per CDR3 protein. This sample has some 510,000 distinct CDR3 sequences, with less than 25% found just once. Remarks on this clonotype: The antigen is unknown. It may be a read error: a sequence one base away is much more abundant.

This chain connects TRBV28 to TRBJ1-5; D gene uncertain. Sequencing used blood. The sequence came from a young man with Graves' hyperthyroidism. The CDR3 bases are TGTGCCCGCAGTCCGCGATATAGCAATCAGCCCCAGCATTTT. Residues: CARSPRYSNQPQHF.